The 7 T cell receptor beta chains below all came from one sample that was sequenced in a study of blood T cell repertoires in COVID-19. TCRdb keeps only in-frame clones here, not all; method: immunoSEQ multiplex PCR. The table includes tens of thousands of clones, around 91% detected once. The sequenced material came from peripheral blood. The source is a man aged 45-65 years with COVID-19, enrolled during active disease.

The chain is built from TRBV4-2 and TRBJ1-3, with 8 positions matching TRBD1. The CDR3 is 18 amino acids. CDR1 LGHNA and CDR2 YNFKEQ come from the germline V gene. J gave up 0 bases and V 0 bases, and 7 bases lay outside the gene matches. The CDR3 reads CASSQEGDRISSGNTIYF. In DNA, the CDR3 is TGTGCCAGCAGCCAAGAGGGGGACAGGATAAGCTCTGGAAACACCATATATTTT.

This clone was detected only a few times. The J gene is TRBJ2-7, the V gene TRBV6-2 or TRBV6-3; TRBD1 might be the D (6 bases). V lost 0 bases, J lost 3 bases, and 12 bases lay in between. The CDR3 consists of 15 residues. Per germline, CDR1 MNHEY and CDR2 SVGEGT. CDR3 protein: CASSYSDEQGYEQYF. Here the CDR3 DNA reads TGTGCCAGCAGTTACTCGGATGAACAGGGCTACGAGCAGTACTTC.

The V and J genes are TRBV9 and TRBJ1-3; D is perhaps TRBD1 (5 bases). The CDR3 loop spans 14 amino acids. Deletions cut 4 bases from V and 0 bases from J, with 8 bases between. CDR1 and CDR2 (germline): SGDLS, YYNGEE. CDR3 amino acids: CASSPGGSGNTIYF. The CDR3 DNA reads TGTGCCAGCAGCCCCGGGGGCTCTGGAAACACCATATATTTT. Combining the CDR3 with reference TRBV9 and TRBJ1-3 gives the whole variable domain DSGVTQTPKHLITATGQRVTLRCSPRSGDLSVYWYQQSLDQGLQFLIQYYNGEERAKGNILERFSAQQFPDLHSELNLSSLELGDSALYFCASSPGGSGNTIYFGEGSWLTVV.

The chain couples TRBV29-1 to TRBJ2-3; a possible D gene is TRBD2 (6 bases). The CDR3 sequence is 15 residues long. Trimming removed 4 bases from V and 4 bases from J, with 18 bases in between. From germline, CDR1 is SQVTM and CDR2 ANQGSEA. The CDR3 DNA is TGCAGCGTTGTTCCCGGCGGGGCTTTGCCAGATACGCAGTATTTT. Protein product: CSVVPGGALPDTQYF.

The CDR3 DNA follows: TGCGCCAGCAGCTTTTCAGGGGGGAACACTGAAGCTTTCTTT. It translates to CASSFSGGNTEAFF. The J gene is TRBJ1-1, the V gene TRBV5-1; 7 bases agree with TRBD1. The junction had 2 bases not matched to a gene; V was cut back by 2 bases and J by 1 base. The CDR3 has 14 amino acids. CDR1 and CDR2 from the germline V gene are SGHRS and YFSETQ.

The V gene is TRBV7-9, the J gene TRBJ2-1; D is perhaps TRBD2 (6 bases). The germline V gene has CDR1 SEHNR and CDR2 FQNEAQ (reference sequence). The CDR3 runs 15 residues. V lost 6 bases and J lost 7, with 19 bases in between. DNA of the CDR3: TGTGCCAGCAGTGTCACTAGGGAGGCCCTTAATGAGCAGTTCTTC. Amino acids: CASSVTREALNEQFF.

The chain links TRBV27 to TRBJ1-4; no definite D call. Germline V gene sequence: CDR1 MNHEY, CDR2 SMNVEV (reference sequence). V was trimmed by 3 bases and J by 3 bases, leaving 8 bases between them. This CDR3 comprises 14 residues. The CDR3 nucleotides read TGTGCCAGCAGTTTTGGAGGATCTAATGAAAAACTGTTTTTT. Its translation: CASSFGGSNEKLFF.